This TCR beta chain was found in a study of control samples from healthy donors and cancer patients. Some clones are missing from TCRdb's copy, which holds only in-frame ones; the method was immunoSEQ multiplex PCR. The sample shows about 49,000 clones, about 86% of them seen only once. Germline V gives CDR1 SGHTA, CDR2 FQGTGA. The CDR3 spans 16 residues. V was pared by 5 bases and J by 5 bases, with 21 bases between. The receptor was isolated from a woman aged 45-65 years with lung cancer. Source material: PBMCs. The chain carries TRBV7-3 and TRBJ2-5, with D possibly being TRBD2 (6 bases). The CDR3 is CASSMGSGQTTETQYF. CDR3 DNA sequence: TGTGCCAGCAGCATGGGGAGCGGGCAGACCACGGAGACCCAGTACTTC.